This T cell receptor (beta chain) was retrieved from a study of cytomegalovirus exposure and HLA in healthy donors. This clone occurred once. What it binds is not known. Losses at the gene ends were 1 base for V and 7 bases for J; bases not matched to a gene: 7. Germline V gene data show CDR1 as MGHDK and CDR2 as SYGVNS. The CDR3 covers 15 residues. Study results and caveats: TCR beta V- and J-gene trimming was later associated with a missense DCLRE1C variant.

With 60 Vbeta and 13 Jbeta primers, the PCR was carried out. As handled by the study authors: Some 80 million unique TCR beta chains, roughly 10 million shared, were counted in a later analysis. The method was immunoSEQ multiplex PCR; TCRdb's version includes in-frame clones alone and lacks a portion of them. V and J calls and clone size come straight from that table; D and trimming were deduced from the DNA. The table lists about 160,000 clones, 80% to 85% of them singletons, with roughly 0.38% in the top ten. The clonotype was recovered from a boy aged 2-9 years in good health and CMV-seronegative. Specimen: PBMCs. The chain has TRBV25-1 and TRBJ1-2; TRBD1 aligns across 9 bases. The CDR3 nucleotides are TGTGCCAGCAGTGAATCCGGGACAGGGCTGAGTGGCTACACCTTC. Its protein product is CASSESGTGLSGYTF.